The 16 T cell receptor beta chains listed next were all sequenced from one sample in a study of blood T cell repertoires in COVID-19. The table came from immunoSEQ multiplex PCR; TCRdb's copy has only in-frame clones and leaves some out. The table has some 250,000 clones, 70% to 90% seen once. Sequencing was performed on PBMCs or T cells enriched from blood (not recorded which). These receptor sequences come from a woman between 50 and 59 years old who had recovered from COVID-19.

V usage is TRBV6-5 and J usage is TRBJ1-5, with D unclear. V shed 8 bases and J shed 1 base, with 15 bases lying between them. Germline loops: CDR1 MNHEY, CDR2 SVGAGI. This CDR3 region has 15 residues. CDR3 sequence: CASGSSYRSNQPQHF. CDR3 nucleotide sequence: TGTGCCAGCGGCTCGAGCTACAGAAGCAATCAGCCCCAGCATTTT.

This clone was seen just once. This chain connects TRBV7-2 to TRBJ1-6; TRBD1 matches at 7 bases. Unmatched junction bases numbered 2, after V lost 0 bases and J lost 9 bases. Germline CDR1 is SGHTA and CDR2 is FQGNSA. This CDR3 has 14 residues. The chain's CDR3 is CASSLAGGSSPLHF. The CDR3 nucleotides are TGTGCCAGCAGCTTAGCAGGGGGCAGTTCACCCCTCCACTTT.

V and J are TRBV27 and TRBJ1-5, with 9 bases matching TRBD1. V gave up 10 bases and J gave up 4 bases; unmatched junction bases: 5. The germline V gene has CDR1 MNHEY and CDR2 SMNVEV (reference sequence). The CDR3 length is 13 residues. The CDR3: CATKGQGNQPQHF. The DNA for the CDR3 is TGTGCCACCAAGGGACAGGGAAATCAGCCCCAGCATTTT.

The table lists this clone with a count of one. The CDR3 protein is CASSLRESSYNEQFF. DNA of the CDR3: TGTGCCAGCAGCTTGCGGGAGAGCTCCTACAATGAGCAGTTCTTC. The chain has TRBV7-2 and TRBJ2-1; 7 bases are shared with TRBD2. The V gene end was trimmed by 3 bases and the J gene end by 0 bases; junction bases not matched to a gene: 2. The CDR3 spans 15 residues. The germline V gene encodes CDR1 SGHTA and CDR2 FQGNSA.

The genes are TRBV6-1 and TRBJ1-2; D is possibly TRBD1 (5 bases). The V and J ends lost 1 base and 7 bases respectively, with 13 bases between them. CDR1 is MNHNS and CDR2 is SASEGT in the germline V gene. The CDR3 covers 14 residues. CDR3 region: CASSEEMGGGGYTF. In DNA, the CDR3 is TGTGCCAGCAGTGAAGAAATGGGGGGAGGTGGCTACACCTTC.

The chain carries TRBV2 and TRBJ1-6; TRBD1 matches at 7 bases. Unmatched junction bases numbered 5, after V lost 5 bases and J lost 7 bases. There are 14 residues in the CDR3. CDR1 is SNHLY, CDR2 FYNNEI, per germline. DNA of the CDR3: TGTGCCAGCAGTCGGGACAGACAAAATTCACCCCTCCACTTT. Amino acids: CASSRDRQNSPLHF.

The chain uses TRBV2 and TRBJ1-1; 10 nucleotides agree with TRBD1. Trimming at V came to 10 bases and at J to 1 base, leaving 9 bases not matched to a gene. The CDR3 length is 15 residues. In germline, CDR1 is SNHLY, CDR2 FYNNEI. CDR3 DNA sequence: TGTGCCACCTCCGGGACAGGGGCTAAGAACACTGAAGCTTTCTTT. Translation gives CATSGTGAKNTEAFF.

The rearrangement joins TRBV28 to TRBJ1-2, with a weak D call TRBD1 (6 bases). V shed 7 bases and J shed 5 bases, with 23 bases lying between them. Germline V gene sequence: CDR1 MDHEN, CDR2 SYDVKM. The CDR3 spans 16 residues. CDR3 sequence: CASIKAGTPALYGYTF. CDR3 in DNA: TGTGCCAGCATCAAGGCCGGGACACCCGCTCTTTATGGCTACACCTTC.

The chain uses TRBV21-1 and TRBJ2-7; TRBD2 reflects the table's D call only, with no check against the DNA. TRBV21-1 is listed as a pseudogene. The CDR3 loop spans 17 amino acids. In nucleotides, the CDR3 is TGTGCCAGCAGCAAAGAGGTTCCCGGCGGGAGGGTCTACGAGCAGTACTTC. This sequence encodes CASSKEVPGGRVYEQYF.

The V and J genes are TRBV28 and TRBJ1-5, with TRBD1 matching over 7 bases. Germline-derived CDR1 and CDR2 are MDHEN and SYDVKM. This CDR3 spans 15 amino acids. With V trimmed by 5 bases and J by 7 bases, 11 bases remained unmatched. The CDR3 bases are TGTGCCAGCAGTGGAAGACAGGGTTTCGGCCAGCCCCAGCATTTT. This encodes CASSGRQGFGQPQHF.

The chain is built from TRBV24-1 and TRBJ1-1; 9 bases are a match to TRBD1. The CDR3 consists of 18 residues. V lost 4 bases and J lost 3; bases outside the gene matches: 14. Germline loops: CDR1 KGHDR, CDR2 SFDVKD. The CDR3 sequence: CATSDHNGQGTTYTEAFF. CDR3 bases: TGTGCCACCAGTGACCACAACGGACAGGGGACAACTTACACTGAAGCTTTCTTT.

This clone occurred a few times. The same CDR3 arises from other DNA sequences in this sample as well. The V gene is TRBV5-1, the J gene TRBJ2-5; 11 bases are shared with TRBD1. The CDR3 totals 16 residues. Losses at the gene ends were 4 bases for V and 0 bases for J; bases not matched to a gene: 5. Per germline, CDR1 SGHRS and CDR2 YFSETQ. The CDR3 DNA reads TGCGCCAGCAGCGGCGGGACAGGGGGGTACCAAGAGACCCAGTACTTC. Translating gives CASSGGTGGYQETQYF.

This clone was seen just once. V and J are TRBV28 and TRBJ2-1, with D possibly being TRBD2 (7 bases). This CDR3 has 19 amino acids. V was shortened by 4 bases and J by 0 bases, with 22 bases between the two germline ends. Germline V gives CDR1 MDHEN, CDR2 SYDVKM. The chain's CDR3 is CASSSHALGGGSSYNEQFF. DNA for the CDR3: TGTGCCAGCAGTTCCCATGCCCTAGGGGGGGGTAGCTCCTACAATGAGCAGTTCTTC.

This chain connects TRBV7-9 to TRBJ2-3; possible D gene TRBD2, 5 bases. Trimming removed 1 base from V and 9 bases from J, with 14 bases in between. The CDR3 is made up of 14 amino acids. CDR1 is SEHNR, CDR2 FQNEAQ, per germline (reference sequence). In DNA, the CDR3 is TGTGCCAGCAGCTTAGTGGTAGGCCTAGCCACGCAGTATTTT. This sequence encodes CASSLVVGLATQYF.

V gene TRBV15 combines with J gene TRBJ1-2; D possibly corresponds to TRBD1 (6 bases). Trimming left V 0 bases short and J 8 bases short, with 19 bases between. Germline V gives CDR1 LNHNV, CDR2 YYDKDF (reference sequence). This CDR3 has 16 amino acids. CDR3 sequence: CATSRDLLGGLRGYTF. CDR3 coding DNA: TGTGCCACCAGCAGAGACCTCCTGGGGGGGCTTAGAGGCTACACCTTC.

The genes are TRBV11-2 and TRBJ2-3; 11 bases line up with TRBD1. The CDR3 covers 16 residues. Germline trimming cut 3 bases from V and 3 bases from J; bases unmatched to any gene: 5. CDR1 and CDR2 from the germline V gene are SGHAT and FQNNGV. The chain's CDR3 is CASSFVGQGATDTQYF. DNA of the CDR3: TGTGCCAGCAGCTTCGTTGGACAGGGGGCAACAGATACGCAGTATTTT.